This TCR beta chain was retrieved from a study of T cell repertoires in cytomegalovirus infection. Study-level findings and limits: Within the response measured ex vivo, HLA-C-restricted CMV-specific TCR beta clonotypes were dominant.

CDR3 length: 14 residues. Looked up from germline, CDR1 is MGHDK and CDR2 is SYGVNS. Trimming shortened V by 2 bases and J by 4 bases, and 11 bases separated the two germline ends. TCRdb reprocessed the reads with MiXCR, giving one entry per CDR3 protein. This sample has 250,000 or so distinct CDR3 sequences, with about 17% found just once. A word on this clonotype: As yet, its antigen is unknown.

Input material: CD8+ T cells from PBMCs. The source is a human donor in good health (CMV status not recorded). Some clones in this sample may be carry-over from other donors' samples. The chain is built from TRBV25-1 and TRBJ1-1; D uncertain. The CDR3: CASSEIGYATEAFF. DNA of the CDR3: TGTGCCAGCAGTGAAATAGGGTACGCCACTGAAGCTTTCTTT.